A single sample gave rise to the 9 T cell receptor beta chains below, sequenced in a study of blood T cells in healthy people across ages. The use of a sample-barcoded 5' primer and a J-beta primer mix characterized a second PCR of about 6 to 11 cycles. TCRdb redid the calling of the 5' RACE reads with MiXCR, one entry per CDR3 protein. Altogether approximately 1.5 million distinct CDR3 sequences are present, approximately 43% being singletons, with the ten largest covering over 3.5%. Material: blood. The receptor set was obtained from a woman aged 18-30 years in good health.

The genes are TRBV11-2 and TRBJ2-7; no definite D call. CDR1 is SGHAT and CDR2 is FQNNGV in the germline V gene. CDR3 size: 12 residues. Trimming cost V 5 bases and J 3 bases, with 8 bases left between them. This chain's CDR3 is CASSPLDYEQYF. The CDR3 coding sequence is TGTGCCAGCAGCCCTCTAGACTACGAGCAGTACTTC.

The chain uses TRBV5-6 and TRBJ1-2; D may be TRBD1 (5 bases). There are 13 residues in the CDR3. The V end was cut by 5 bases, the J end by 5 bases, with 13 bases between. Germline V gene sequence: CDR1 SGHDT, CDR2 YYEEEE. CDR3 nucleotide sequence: TGTGCCAGCAGGGATATCGGGGGTTATGGCTACACCTTC. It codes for CASRDIGGYGYTF.

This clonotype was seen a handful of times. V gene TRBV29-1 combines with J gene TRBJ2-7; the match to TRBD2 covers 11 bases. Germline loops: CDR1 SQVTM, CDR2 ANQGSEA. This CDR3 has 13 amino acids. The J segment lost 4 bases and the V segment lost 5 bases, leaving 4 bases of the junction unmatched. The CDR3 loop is CSVIGLAGYEQYF. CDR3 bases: TGCAGCGTTATCGGACTAGCGGGTTACGAGCAGTACTTC.

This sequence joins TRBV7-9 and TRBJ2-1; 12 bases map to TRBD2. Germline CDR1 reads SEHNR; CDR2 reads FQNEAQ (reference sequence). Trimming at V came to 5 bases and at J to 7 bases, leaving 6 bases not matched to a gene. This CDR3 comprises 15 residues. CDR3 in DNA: TGTGCCAGCAGCCCTAGCGGGGGGGCGTGGAATGAGCAGTTCTTC. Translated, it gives CASSPSGGAWNEQFF. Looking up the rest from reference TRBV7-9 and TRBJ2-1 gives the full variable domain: DTGVSQNPRHKITKRGQNVTFRCDPISEHNRLYWYRQTLGQGPEFLTYFQNEAQLEKSRLLSDRFSAERPKGSFSTLEIQRTEQGDSAMYLCASSPSGGAWNEQFFGPGTRLTVL.

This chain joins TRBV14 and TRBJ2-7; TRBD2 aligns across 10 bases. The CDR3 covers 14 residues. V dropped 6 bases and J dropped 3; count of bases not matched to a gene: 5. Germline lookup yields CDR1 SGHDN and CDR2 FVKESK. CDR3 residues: CASSRAGGLYEQYF. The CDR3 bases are TGTGCCAGCAGTCGAGCGGGGGGGCTCTACGAGCAGTACTTC.

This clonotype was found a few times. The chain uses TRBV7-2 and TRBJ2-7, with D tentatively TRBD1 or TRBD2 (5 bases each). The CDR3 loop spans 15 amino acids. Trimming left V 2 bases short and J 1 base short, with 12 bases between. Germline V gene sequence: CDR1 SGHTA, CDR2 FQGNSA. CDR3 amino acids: CASSLSGTLSYEQYF. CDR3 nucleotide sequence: TGTGCCAGCAGCTTATCAGGGACCCTATCCTACGAGCAGTACTTC.

The DNA of the CDR3 is TGTGCCAGCAGTTTATCGGCAGGAGCTAACTACGAGCAGTACTTC. Residues: CASSLSAGANYEQYF. The gene calls are TRBV27 and TRBJ2-7; D call uncertain. The V end was cut by 0 bases, the J end by 3 bases, with 12 bases between. From germline, CDR1 is MNHEY and CDR2 SMNVEV (reference sequence). The CDR3 length is 15 residues.

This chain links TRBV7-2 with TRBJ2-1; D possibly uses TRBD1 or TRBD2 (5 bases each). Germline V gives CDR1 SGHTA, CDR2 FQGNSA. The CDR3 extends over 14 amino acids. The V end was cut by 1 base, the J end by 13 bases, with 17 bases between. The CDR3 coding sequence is TGTGCCAGCAGCTTAGGGTTTCGGGGCCGAGACCAGTTCTTC. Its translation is CASSLGFRGRDQFF.

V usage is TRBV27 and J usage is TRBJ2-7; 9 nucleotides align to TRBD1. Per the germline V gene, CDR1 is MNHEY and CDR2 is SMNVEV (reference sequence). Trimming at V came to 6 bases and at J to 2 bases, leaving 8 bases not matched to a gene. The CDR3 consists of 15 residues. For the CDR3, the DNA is TGTGCCAGCAGCTGGGACAGGGAATATGCCTACGAGCAGTACTTC. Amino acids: CASSWDREYAYEQYF.